Below are 28 T cell receptor beta chains sequenced from a single sample in a study of blood T cell repertoires in COVID-19. The protocol was immunoSEQ multiplex PCR, while the TCRdb copy is restricted to in-frame clones and leaves out a portion. The sample gives about 180,000 clones, around 77% of which show up once; 5% to 8.5% is in the top ten. The source material was peripheral blood. These receptors originate from a man between 65 and 85 years old with active or convalescent COVID-19.

The chain uses TRBV4-3 and TRBJ2-7; 10 bases agree with TRBD2. The CDR3 length is 17 residues. The germline CDR1 and CDR2 sequences are LGHNA and YSLEER. J lost 5 bases, V lost 0 bases, and 10 bases had no gene match. Here the CDR3 reads CASSQEGKRGGLHEQYF. In DNA, the CDR3 is TGCGCCAGCAGCCAAGAAGGGAAGCGGGGGGGCCTCCACGAGCAGTACTTC.

V gene TRBV18 combines with J gene TRBJ1-2; D gene ambiguous. V shed 6 bases and J shed 8 bases, with 13 bases lying between them. Germline V gene lookup returns CDR1 KGHSH and CDR2 LQKENI. The CDR3 is made up of 12 amino acids. This CDR3 is CASSPDDQGYTF. The CDR3 DNA sequence: TGTGCCAGCTCCCCCGATGATCAGGGCTACACCTTC.

A note on this clone: The same CDR3 is also encoded by other DNA sequences in this sample. V gene TRBV5-1 combines with J gene TRBJ1-2; D unresolved. Deletions cut 2 bases from V and 0 bases from J, with 8 bases between. The CDR3 consists of 14 residues. CDR1 and CDR2 (germline): SGHRS, YFSETQ. In nucleotides, the CDR3 is TGCGCCAGCAGCTTAGAGAGTCCTAACTATGGCTACACCTTC. Translated, it gives CASSLESPNYGYTF. The variable domain in full, with the rest retrieved from reference TRBV5-1 and TRBJ1-2, is KAGVTQTPRYLIKTRGQQVTLSCSPISGHRSVSWYQQTPGQGLQFLFEYFSETQRNKGNFPGRFSGRQFSNSRSEMNVSTLELGDSALYLCASSLESPNYGYTFGSGTRLTVV.

The rearrangement uses TRBV6-2 or TRBV6-3 and TRBJ2-7; D possibly corresponds to TRBD1 (6 bases). V lost 4 bases, J lost 4 bases, and 14 bases lay in between. CDR3 length: 14 amino acids. Germline CDR1 MNHEY, CDR2 SVGEGT. The CDR3 sequence: CASSLLDRLYEQYF. CDR3 DNA: TGTGCCAGCAGTTTACTCGACAGGTTATACGAGCAGTACTTC.

The rearrangement links TRBV13 to TRBJ2-2; D perhaps matches TRBD1 (6 bases). Germline V gene data show CDR1 as PRHDT and CDR2 as FYEKMQ (reference sequence). With 5 bases removed from V and 0 bases from J, the gap between germline ends came to 13 bases. The CDR3 contains 16 residues. CDR3 nucleotide sequence: TGTGCCAGCAGCCCTGGGGGACATGCGAACACCGGGGAGCTGTTTTTT. It yields the protein CASSPGGHANTGELFF.

V and J are TRBV4-3 and TRBJ1-2, with 7 positions matching TRBD1. Looked up from germline, CDR1 is LGHNA and CDR2 is YSLEER. V was pared by 3 bases and J by 6 bases, with 4 bases of the junction left unmatched. The CDR3 is 13 residues long. The chain's CDR3 is CASSQGQMNGYTF. In DNA form, the CDR3 reads TGCGCCAGCAGCCAGGGACAGATGAATGGCTACACCTTC.

This clone is a singleton in its sample. The V call is TRBV19, the J call TRBJ1-6; 8 bases line up with TRBD1. The V and J ends lost 3 bases and 7 bases, in that order; junction bases with no gene match: 2. Germline V gene sequence: CDR1 LNHDA, CDR2 SQIVND (reference sequence). This CDR3 is 14 amino acids long. The CDR3 sequence is CASSMGQANSPLHF. The CDR3 DNA follows: TGTGCCAGTAGTATGGGACAGGCGAATTCACCCCTCCACTTT.

The chain has TRBV3-1 (or the pseudogene TRBV3-2) and TRBJ2-3; TRBD2 aligns across 8 bases. The CDR3 is 16 residues long. V trimming: 1 base; J trimming: 1 base; junction bases outside the gene matches: 4. Germline V CDR1 and CDR2: LGHDT, YNNKEL (reference sequence). CDR3 loop: CASSQGLAGCTDTQYF. In nucleotides, the CDR3 is TGTGCCAGCAGCCAAGGGCTAGCGGGCTGCACAGATACGCAGTATTTT.

The chain employs TRBV28 and TRBJ1-2, with 7 positions matching TRBD1. CDR1 MDHEN and CDR2 SYDVKM come from the germline V gene. Trimming took 7 bases from V and 1 from J; bases not matched to a gene: 6. CDR3 size: 14 residues. CDR3 in amino acids: CASKSGDSNYGYTF. CDR3 DNA: TGTGCCAGCAAGAGTGGGGACAGTAACTATGGCTACACCTTC.

The chain joins TRBV2 to TRBJ2-1; 15 positions agree with TRBD2. Germline CDR1 SNHLY, CDR2 FYNNEI. The junction had 11 bases not matched to a gene; V was cut back by 4 bases and J by 4 bases. The CDR3 is 19 amino acids. The CDR3 region has the DNA TGTGCCAGCAGTGCCCCGCTAGGGACTAGCGGGGGGTTGTACAATGAGCAGTTCTTC. Its translation: CASSAPLGTSGGLYNEQFF.

The chain has TRBV10-3 and TRBJ1-1; 7 bases line up with TRBD1. The CDR3 has 15 amino acids. The germline V gene has CDR1 ENHRY and CDR2 SYGVKD. Germline trimming cut 2 bases from V and 0 bases from J; bases unmatched to any gene: 3. The CDR3 protein is CAISETGTVNTEAFF. The DNA of the CDR3 is TGTGCCATCAGTGAGACCGGGACAGTGAACACTGAAGCTTTCTTT.

This sequence joins TRBV5-1 and TRBJ2-5; weak D call: TRBD2 (5 bases). Trimming left V 1 base short and J 9 bases short, with 13 bases between. Germline-derived CDR1 and CDR2 are SGHRS and YFSETQ. The CDR3 is 13 amino acids. The CDR3 DNA follows: TGCGCCAGCAGCTTGCCAGAGGGCGGAGCCCAGTACTTC. It specifies CASSLPEGGAQYF.

The chain uses TRBV19 and TRBJ2-7; 11 bases are shared with TRBD1. V shed 10 bases and J 3 bases; nucleotides not matched to a gene: 5. The CDR3 is made up of 13 amino acids. CDR1 and CDR2 from the germline V gene are LNHDA and SQIVND (reference sequence). The CDR3 bases are TGTGCCACCCGGGACAGGGGGGACTACGAGCAGTACTTC. Its protein is CATRDRGDYEQYF.

The chain recombines TRBV10-1 with TRBJ2-3; 9 bases line up with TRBD2. CDR1 WNHNN and CDR2 SYGVQD come from the germline V gene (reference sequence). CDR3 length: 15 residues. V was clipped by 2 bases and J by 9 bases; unmatched bases: 9. The CDR3 region is CASSEAVAGVQTQYF. For the CDR3, the DNA is TGCGCCAGCAGTGAGGCTGTAGCGGGAGTACAGACGCAGTATTTT.

The chain links TRBV4-3 to TRBJ2-6, with TRBD1 matching 7 bases. CDR3 length: 20 residues. Germline trimming cut 3 bases from V and 0 bases from J; bases unmatched to any gene: 14. In germline, CDR1 is LGHNA, CDR2 YSLEER. CDR3 sequence: CASSHNILTGLDSGANVLTF. Here the CDR3 DNA reads TGCGCCAGCAGCCATAACATACTGACAGGGTTGGACTCTGGGGCCAACGTCCTGACTTTC.

The V call is TRBV7-2, the J call TRBJ1-2; D possibly corresponds to TRBD1 (5 bases). The germline V gene encodes CDR1 SGHTA and CDR2 FQGNSA. V lost 1 base to trimming and J lost 7 bases, with 13 bases between them. The CDR3 covers 14 residues. The CDR3 DNA reads as TGTGCCAGCAGCTTAGATCAAGGGGTGGGTGGCTACACCTTC. Its protein product is CASSLDQGVGGYTF.

The chain has TRBV9 and TRBJ2-7, with TRBD1 matching over 9 bases. The CDR3 extends over 17 amino acids. Germline V CDR1 and CDR2: SGDLS, YYNGEE. With V trimmed by 4 bases and J by 3 bases, 14 bases remained unmatched. CDR3 loop: CASSPQSGQGSSYEQYF. CDR3 DNA sequence: TGTGCCAGCAGCCCCCAATCCGGACAGGGGTCAAGCTACGAGCAGTACTTC.

The rearrangement uses TRBV7-2 and TRBJ2-5, with TRBD2 identical over 8 bases. This CDR3 is built from 14 residues. The trim removed 1 base at V and 5 bases at J, leaving 3 bases unmatched. CDR1 SGHTA and CDR2 FQGNSA come from the germline V gene. For the CDR3, the DNA is TGTGCCAGCAGCTTAGTACCGGGAGGGGAGACCCAGTACTTC. Amino acid sequence: CASSLVPGGETQYF.

The chain is built from TRBV6-6 and TRBJ1-2; 9 nucleotides line up with TRBD1. This CDR3 is 18 amino acids long. With V trimmed by 5 bases and J by 6 bases, 19 bases remained unmatched. Germline V gene lookup returns CDR1 MNHNY and CDR2 SVGAGI (reference sequence). The CDR3 DNA follows: TGTGCCAGCAGTCCACATTCACCTCGAACAGGGGGCGCCGATGGCTACACCTTC. This encodes CASSPHSPRTGGADGYTF.

The V gene is TRBV27, the J gene TRBJ1-3; no reliable D call. Germline values: CDR1 MNHEY, CDR2 SMNVEV (reference sequence). CDR3 size: 11 residues. V was cut by 8 bases and J by 3 bases, with 5 bases left in between. The CDR3 DNA sequence: TGTGCCAGCCGGAGTGGAAACACCATATATTTT. This encodes CASRSGNTIYF.

The chain combines TRBV6-1 with TRBJ1-2, with D possibly matching TRBD1 (5 bases). This CDR3 has 13 amino acids. V was pared by 3 bases and J by 4 bases, with 9 bases between. Per germline, CDR1 MNHNS and CDR2 SASEGT. The CDR3: CASSEGTGYGYTF. CDR3 nucleotides: TGTGCCAGCAGTGAGGGAACAGGCTATGGCTACACCTTC.

As concerns this clone: One end of the junction is discordant with germline, which a read error may explain. The rearrangement links TRBV30 to TRBJ2-1, with 14 nucleotides matching TRBD2. The CDR3 covers 13 residues. Germline loops: CDR1 GTSNPN, CDR2 SVGIG (reference sequence). The CDR3 here is CAWSVGTSGRGIF. The CDR3 coding sequence is TGTGCCTGGAGTGTCGGGACTAGCGGGAGAGGAATCTTC.

The CDR3 region is CASSPRGFNNSPLHF. The CDR3 DNA reads TGTGCCAGTAGTCCTCGGGGGTTCAACAATTCACCCCTCCACTTT. This sequence joins TRBV19 and TRBJ1-6; D is perhaps TRBD1 (5 bases). Trimming removed 5 bases at V and 7 bases at J, with 15 bases between. CDR1 is LNHDA, CDR2 SQIVND, per germline (reference sequence). The CDR3 totals 15 residues. The full variable domain, rest sourced from reference TRBV19 and TRBJ1-6, is DGGITQSPKYLFRKEGQNVTLSCEQNLNHDAMYWYRQDPGQGLRLIYYSQIVNDFQKGDIAEGYSVSREKKESFPLTVTSAQKNPTAFYLCASSPRGFNNSPLHFGNGTRLTVT.

The chain combines TRBV2 with TRBJ1-6, with D tentatively TRBD1 (5 bases). Trimming took off 7 bases at V and 7 bases at J, with 23 bases between the two ends. The CDR3 contains 17 residues. Germline V lookup: CDR1 SNHLY, CDR2 FYNNEI. The CDR3 is CASIGQDQSVMNSPLHF. The CDR3 bases are TGTGCCAGCATCGGACAAGACCAGAGTGTAATGAATTCACCCCTCCACTTT.

This sequence joins TRBV9 and TRBJ2-5; possible D gene TRBD2, 5 bases. V lost 0 bases and J lost 8, with 14 bases in between. The CDR3 length is 14 residues. Germline V gene data show CDR1 as SGDLS and CDR2 as YYNGEE. The CDR3 DNA is TGTGCCAGCAGCGTAGGTTCGGAGGCCTACACCCAGTACTTC. It is translated as CASSVGSEAYTQYF.

The CDR3 region is CASSKKGGQGSHTQYF. DNA of the CDR3: TGTGCCAGCAGCAAAAAAGGAGGACAGGGGTCACATACGCAGTATTTT. The chain joins TRBV21-1 to TRBJ2-3; the table's D call, TRBD1, was not checked against the DNA. TRBV21-1 is a pseudogene. CDR3 length equals 16 residues.

A few counts support this clone. This chain links TRBV10-3 with TRBJ2-7; 10 bases agree with TRBD1. The CDR3 extends over 13 amino acids. The V gene end was trimmed by 6 bases and the J gene end by 6 bases; junction bases not matched to a gene: 5. Germline lookup yields CDR1 ENHRY and CDR2 SYGVKD. The CDR3 loop is CAIRTGGEREQYF. The CDR3 DNA is TGTGCCATCAGGACAGGGGGCGAACGCGAGCAGTACTTC.

The chain uses TRBV27 and TRBJ1-2; a possible D gene is TRBD1 (6 bases). Germline V gives CDR1 MNHEY, CDR2 SMNVEV (reference sequence). The CDR3 consists of 14 residues. V lost 8 bases and J lost 5, with 18 bases in between. The CDR3 loop reads CASGPMDRFYGYTF. In DNA form, the CDR3 reads TGTGCCAGCGGACCTATGGACAGATTTTATGGCTACACCTTC.